This T cell receptor beta chain was recovered during a study of Ad26.COV2.S vaccination and SARS-CoV-2 variants (dated by TCRdb to 2020 to 2022). Regarding the research as a whole: Vaccine-arm donors were drawn from COV1001, a multicentre, randomized, double-blind, placebo-controlled phase I-IIa trial of Ad26.COV2.S in healthy adults. A total of approximately 32 samples were included in the TCR-sequenced set, comprising approximately 20 Ad26.COV2.S vaccine recipients, 5 placebo recipients and 8 SARS-CoV-2 convalescent individuals. The specificity and breadth of SARS-CoV-2-reactive T cell receptors after Ad26.COV2.S vaccination were assessed by TCRbeta repertoire sequencing. Throughout the experiments and outcome assessment, investigators stayed blinded to trial group allocation. Ad26.COV2.S was given intramuscularly at 5x10^10 or 1x10^11 viral particles, as a single shot or as two shots 56 days apart. Participants in the trial were split at random into five groups of five each, receiving low-dose or high-dose Ad26.COV2.S once or twice, or else placebo on both occasions. Paper-wide results and their limitations: The authors noted that the TCR breadth and depth analyses may have underestimated total T cell responses. Comparing responses between vaccine doses or regimens was not something the study was powered to do. Comparable non-spike TCR breadth was observed between vaccine and placebo recipients, consistent with only spike being contained in the vaccine. Substantial breadth of spike-specific CD8+ and CD4+ T cell responses was reported after vaccination. Higher spike-specific TCR breadth was observed in Ad26.COV2.S recipients than in placebo recipients (P = 0.0014).

CDR1 SGHRS and CDR2 YFSETQ are derived from the germline V gene. The CDR3 goes from the cysteine to the phenylalanine over 14 residues. CDR3 DNA is the only sequence kept; it has 42 bases, read in frame from the first base. V is pared back by 4 bases and J by 3 bases, with 13 bases lying between the germline termini. The immunoSEQ Assay was used to sequence TCRbeta CDR3 regions. After extraction, genomic DNA underwent amplification by bias-controlled multiplex PCR, followed by high-throughput sequencing. The published analysis was carried out like this. Collapsing and filtering of sequences were performed to quantify the absolute abundance of each unique TCRbeta CDR3 region. Usable DNA was measured by amplifying reference genes present in all nucleated cells, and TCRbeta template counts were normalized to that usable DNA to estimate T cell fraction. Repertoire TCRs were annotated as SARS-CoV-2-specific when V gene, CDR3 amino acid sequence and J gene were exactly matched to a known reactive TCR set. MIRA supplied the reference SARS-CoV-2 TCR set, which was filtered for enrichment in COVID-19-positive ImmuneCODE repertoires so that public or cross-reactive TCRs were removed. Drawing on the MIRA antigens, annotated TCRs were analysed further at the level of specific ORF or position within ORF. Depth was the summed frequency of annotated unique rearrangements, while breadth was defined as annotated unique rearrangements over total unique productive rearrangements. Two-sided Wilcoxon rank-sum tests were used to compare TCR breadth between groups. TCRdb's version of the immuneACCESS table is confined to in-frame rearrangements and falls short of the full clone set. An unresolved V gene accounts for under half of the shortfall where checked; the remainder is of unknown origin. D and trimming were read from the DNA, whereas the V and J calls and clone size are those reported in that table. The sample table records hundreds of thousands of clones; roughly nine tenths of these occur just once. Approximately 1.5% of the sample lies in the top ten.

The treatment or condition label on this specimen signifies: around 19 received Ad26.COV2.S at low or high dose, single or two shots; roughly five received placebo; per-sample allocation not given. For vaccine and placebo recipients, repertoires were sequenced using samples collected on day 63 after the first injection. Between 29 July and 7 August 2020, Cohort 1b enrolled 25 adults aged 18-55 years at one site in Boston, USA. Ad26.COV2.S was a replication-incompetent adenovirus type 26 vector that expressed a prefusion-stabilized SARS-CoV-2 spike protein derived from the original Wuhan strain. In regard to this clone: This receptor's antigen is unknown. One base away there is no much larger clone; base qualities are not given.

This sequence originates from a person between 18 and 65 years old who received the Ad26.COV2.S COVID-19 vaccine or a placebo. The chain is assembled from TRBV5-1 and TRBJ2-5; the D call is tentative, TRBD1 or TRBD2, as each matches 6 bases. The material sequenced was peripheral blood, taken in a trial of Ad26.COV2.S vaccine versus placebo. This receptor has the CDR3 CASSAGGGKETQYF. The nucleotide sequence reads as follows: TGCGCCAGCAGCGCCGGAGGGGGAAAAGAGACCCAGTACTTC. Supplemented by the reference TRBV5-1 and TRBJ2-5 proteins around the CDR3, the complete variable domain is KAGVTQTPRYLIKTRGQQVTLSCSPISGHRSVSWYQQTPGQGLQFLFEYFSETQRNKGNFPGRFSGRQFSNSRSEMNVSTLELGDSALYLCASSAGGGKETQYFGPGTRLLVL.